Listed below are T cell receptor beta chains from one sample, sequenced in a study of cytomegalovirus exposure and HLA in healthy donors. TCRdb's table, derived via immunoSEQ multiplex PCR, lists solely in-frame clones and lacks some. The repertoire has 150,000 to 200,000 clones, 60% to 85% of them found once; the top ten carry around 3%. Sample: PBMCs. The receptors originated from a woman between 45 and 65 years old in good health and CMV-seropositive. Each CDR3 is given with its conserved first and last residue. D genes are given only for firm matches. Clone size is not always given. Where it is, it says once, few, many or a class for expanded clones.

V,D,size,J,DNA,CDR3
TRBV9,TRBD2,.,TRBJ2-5,TGTGCCAGCAGCGTAGATCCTAGCGGCGGGGGTGGGGAGACCCAGTACTTC,CASSVDPSGGGGETQYF
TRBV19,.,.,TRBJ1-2,TGTGCCAGTAGAGGAGACAGGCTCTATGGCTACACCTTC,CASRGDRLYGYTF
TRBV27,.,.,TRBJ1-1,TGTGCCAGCAGTCCCGGCACAGGGAACACTGAAGCTTTCTTT,CASSPGTGNTEAFF
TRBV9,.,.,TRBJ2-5,TGTGCCAGCAGCGACTCCGGGACATCACAAGAGACCCAGTACTTC,CASSDSGTSQETQYF
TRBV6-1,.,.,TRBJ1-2,TGTGCAGCGATGAATTCGTTAGCTACTATCTACACCTTC,CAAMNSLATIYTF
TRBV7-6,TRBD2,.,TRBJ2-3,TGTGCCAGCAGCTCGAGGAGGCGGGGGGGCCTTGCAGATACGCAGTATTTT,CASSSRRRGGLADTQYF
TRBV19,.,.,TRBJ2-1,TGTGCCAGTAAAGGCCGGGACTCCACCTCAGGCGAGCAGTTCTTC,CASKGRDSTSGEQFF
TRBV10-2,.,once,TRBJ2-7,TGCGCCAGCACACCCACGGGACTCACCTACGAGCAGTACTTC,CASTPTGLTYEQYF
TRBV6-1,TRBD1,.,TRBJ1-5,TGTGCCAGCACCGGGACAGGCGGTCAGCCCCAGCATTTT,CASTGTGGQPQHF
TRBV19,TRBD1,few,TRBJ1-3,TGTGCCAGTACTACGACAGGGACTGGAAACACCATATATTTT,CASTTTGTGNTIYF
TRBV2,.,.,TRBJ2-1,TGTGCCGGAGGGTCGCTTGGGTCCTACAATGAGCAGTTCTTC,CAGGSLGSYNEQFF
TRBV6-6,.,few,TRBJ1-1,TGTGCCAGCAGTTACCCCGCTGAAGCTTTCTTT,CASSYPAEAFF
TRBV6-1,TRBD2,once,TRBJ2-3,TGTGCCAGCAGTGAAGAGGGACTAGCGGGGGGGGCAGATACGCAGTATTTT,CASSEEGLAGGADTQYF
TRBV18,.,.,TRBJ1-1,TGTGCCAGCTCACTCCTAGGTGGAGATGGAAGGAACACTGAAGCTTTCTTT,CASSLLGGDGRNTEAFF
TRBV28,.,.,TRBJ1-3,TGTGCCAGCACCTCTCCCGGTGGAAACACCATATATTTT,CASTSPGGNTIYF
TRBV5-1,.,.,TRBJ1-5,TGCGCCAGCAGCTTGGGGCCCAATCAGCCCCAGCATTTT,CASSLGPNQPQHF
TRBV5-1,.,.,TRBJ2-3,TGCGCCAGCAGCTTATCTTCGTTAGCAGATACGCAGTATTTT,CASSLSSLADTQYF
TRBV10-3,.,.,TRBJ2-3,TGTGCCATCAGTGAGTCGTGGCAGACAGATACGCAGTATTTT,CAISESWQTDTQYF
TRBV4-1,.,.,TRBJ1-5,TGCGCCAGCAGCCTAGTAGGGGGTCAGCCCCAGCATTTT,CASSLVGGQPQHF
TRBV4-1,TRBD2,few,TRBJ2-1,TGCGCCAGCAGCCAAGATTTTAGCGGGATATACAATGAGCAGTTCTTC,CASSQDFSGIYNEQFF
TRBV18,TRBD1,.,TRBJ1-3,TGTGCCAGCTCACCACCTTTCGGACAGGGAACGTACGGAAACACCATATATTTT,CASSPPFGQGTYGNTIYF
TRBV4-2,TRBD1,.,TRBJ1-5,TGTGCCAGCAGCCCCCGACAGGGGGCACGCAATCAGCCCCAGCATTTT,CASSPRQGARNQPQHF
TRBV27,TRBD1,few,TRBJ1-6,TGTGCCAGCCCCATAGGAGGGGGCTTTTCACCCCTCCACTTT,CASPIGGGFSPLHF
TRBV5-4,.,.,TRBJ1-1,TGTGCCAGCAGCTTCGGGGTCCAAGCTTTCTTT,CASSFGVQAFF
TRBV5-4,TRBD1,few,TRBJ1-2,TGTGCCAGCAGCATACCCGGGACAGGGGGCGGCTACACCTTC,CASSIPGTGGGYTF
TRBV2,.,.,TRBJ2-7,TGTGCCAGCACGGGCTACGAGCAGTACTTC,CASTGYEQYF
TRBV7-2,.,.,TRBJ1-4,TGTGCCAGCAGGGCGGGACTCGAGGGCGAAAAACTGTTTTTT,CASRAGLEGEKLFF
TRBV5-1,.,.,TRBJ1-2,TGCGCCAGCGGGGAACAGGGCGCTAACTATGGCTACACCTTC,CASGEQGANYGYTF
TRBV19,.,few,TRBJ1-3,TGTGCCAGTAGTATAGTCTGGTTTACAGGACCTGGAAACACCATATATTTT,CASSIVWFTGPGNTIYF
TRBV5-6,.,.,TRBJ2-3,TGTGCCAGCAGCCCTTGGGCTAGCAGCACAGATACGCAGTATTTT,CASSPWASSTDTQYF
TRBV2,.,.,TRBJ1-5,TGTGCCAGCAAGTTCGGGAGTCCTCAGCCCCAGCATTTT,CASKFGSPQPQHF
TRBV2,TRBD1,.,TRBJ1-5,TGTGCCAGCAGCCCTGACAGGGTGAGGAGCAATCAGCCCCAGCATTTT,CASSPDRVRSNQPQHF
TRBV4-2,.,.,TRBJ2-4,TGTGCCAGCAGCCAAGATACAGGAGCCTTTGCCATTCAGTACTTC,CASSQDTGAFAIQYF
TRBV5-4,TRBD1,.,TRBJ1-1,TGTGCCAGCAGCTCATATGGTAGAGGGGGCAGGGTTTGGGGCACTGAAGCTTTCTTT,CASSSYGRGGRVWGTEAFF
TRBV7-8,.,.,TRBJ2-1,TGTGCCAGCAGCCCCATCAGGAATGAGCAGTTCTTC,CASSPIRNEQFF
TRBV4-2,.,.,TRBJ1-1,TGTGCCAGCAGCCGAACCAGTGGGAACACTGAAGCTTTCTTT,CASSRTSGNTEAFF
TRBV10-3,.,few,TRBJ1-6,TGTGCCATCAGTGATGAGGGCTCCTATAATTCACCCCTCCACTTT,CAISDEGSYNSPLHF